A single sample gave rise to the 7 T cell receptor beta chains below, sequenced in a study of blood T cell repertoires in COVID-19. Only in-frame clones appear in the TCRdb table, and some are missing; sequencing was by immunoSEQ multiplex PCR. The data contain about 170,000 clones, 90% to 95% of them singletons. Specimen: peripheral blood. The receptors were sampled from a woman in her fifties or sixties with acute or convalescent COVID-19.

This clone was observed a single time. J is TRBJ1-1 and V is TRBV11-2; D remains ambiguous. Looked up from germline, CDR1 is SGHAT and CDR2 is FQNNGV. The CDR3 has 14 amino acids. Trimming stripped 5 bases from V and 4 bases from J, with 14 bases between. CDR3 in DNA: TGTGCCAGCAGCCAAGTGTGGGAGAGCACTGAAGCTTTCTTT. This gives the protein CASSQVWESTEAFF.

CDR3: CASSVASGTGGEDKLFF. CDR3 DNA sequence: TGTGCCAGTAGTGTTGCCTCCGGGACAGGGGGCGAAGATAAACTGTTTTTT. V is TRBV19 and J is TRBJ1-4; 12 positions match TRBD1. V gave up 5 bases and J gave up 11 bases; unmatched junction bases: 15. The CDR3 length is 17 residues. Germline V CDR1 and CDR2: LNHDA, SQIVND (reference sequence).

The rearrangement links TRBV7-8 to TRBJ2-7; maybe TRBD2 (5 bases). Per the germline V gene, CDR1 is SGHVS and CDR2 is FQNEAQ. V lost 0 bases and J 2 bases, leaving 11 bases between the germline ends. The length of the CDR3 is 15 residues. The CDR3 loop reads CASSLAGAATYEQYF. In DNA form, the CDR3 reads TGTGCCAGCAGCTTAGCTGGAGCGGCTACCTACGAGCAGTACTTC.

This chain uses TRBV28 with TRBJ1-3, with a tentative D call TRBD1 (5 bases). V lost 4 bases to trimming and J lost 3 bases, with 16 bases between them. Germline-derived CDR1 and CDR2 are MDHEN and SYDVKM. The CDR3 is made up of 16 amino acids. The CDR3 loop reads CASSSTQGVYGNTIYF. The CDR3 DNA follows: TGTGCCAGCAGTTCCACTCAGGGTGTGTATGGAAACACCATATATTTT.

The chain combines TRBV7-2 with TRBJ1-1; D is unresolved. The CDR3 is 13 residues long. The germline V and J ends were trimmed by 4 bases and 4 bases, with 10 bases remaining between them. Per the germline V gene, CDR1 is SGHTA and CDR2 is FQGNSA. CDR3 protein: CASSSIASTEAFF. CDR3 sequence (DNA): TGTGCCAGCAGCTCCATCGCGAGCACTGAAGCTTTCTTT.

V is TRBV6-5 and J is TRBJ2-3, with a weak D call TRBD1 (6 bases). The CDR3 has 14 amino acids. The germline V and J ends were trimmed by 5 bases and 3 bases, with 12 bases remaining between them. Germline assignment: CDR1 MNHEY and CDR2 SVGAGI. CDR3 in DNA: TGTGCCAGCAGTAGGACAGTAGGAACAGATACGCAGTATTTT. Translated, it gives CASSRTVGTDTQYF.

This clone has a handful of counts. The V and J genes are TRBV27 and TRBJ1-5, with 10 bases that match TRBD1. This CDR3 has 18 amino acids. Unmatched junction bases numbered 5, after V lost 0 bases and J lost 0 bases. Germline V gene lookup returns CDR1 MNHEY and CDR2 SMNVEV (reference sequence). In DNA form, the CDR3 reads TGTGCCAGCAGTTTATCGACAGGGGGCTTAAATAGCAATCAGCCCCAGCATTTT. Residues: CASSLSTGGLNSNQPQHF.